This T cell receptor beta chain appears in the sequencing data of a study of response to subunit inactivated influenza vaccine. General observations from the study: It was suggested by the authors that few new T cells are recruited by each seasonal influenza vaccination.

TCRdb called the RT-PCR reads again in MiXCR, with one record for every CDR3 protein. The sample holds 650,000 to 800,000 distinct CDR3 sequences; approximately 15% are singletons and the top ten take 6.5% to 8.5%. V was clipped by 1 base and J by 4 bases, with 6 bases between them. Germline CDR1 reads KGHSH; CDR2 reads LQKENI. CDR3 length: 13 amino acids. Comment on this clonotype: The antigen is not known.

The sequence came from a middle-aged man who received an inactivated influenza vaccine. The material sequenced was PBMCs from blood, taken approximately 15 days before vaccination. J is TRBJ2-3 and V is TRBV18; the D is unclear. CDR3 protein: CASSPQVSDTQYF. CDR3 nucleotide sequence: TGTGCCAGCTCACCACAGGTCTCAGATACGCAGTATTTT. Drawing the rest from reference TRBV18 and TRBJ2-3, the complete variable domain is NAGVMQNPRHLVRRRGQEARLRCSPMKGHSHVYWYRQLPEEGLKFMVYLQKENIIDESGMPKERFSAEFPKEGPSILRIQQVVRGDSAAYFCASSPQVSDTQYFGPGTRLTVL.